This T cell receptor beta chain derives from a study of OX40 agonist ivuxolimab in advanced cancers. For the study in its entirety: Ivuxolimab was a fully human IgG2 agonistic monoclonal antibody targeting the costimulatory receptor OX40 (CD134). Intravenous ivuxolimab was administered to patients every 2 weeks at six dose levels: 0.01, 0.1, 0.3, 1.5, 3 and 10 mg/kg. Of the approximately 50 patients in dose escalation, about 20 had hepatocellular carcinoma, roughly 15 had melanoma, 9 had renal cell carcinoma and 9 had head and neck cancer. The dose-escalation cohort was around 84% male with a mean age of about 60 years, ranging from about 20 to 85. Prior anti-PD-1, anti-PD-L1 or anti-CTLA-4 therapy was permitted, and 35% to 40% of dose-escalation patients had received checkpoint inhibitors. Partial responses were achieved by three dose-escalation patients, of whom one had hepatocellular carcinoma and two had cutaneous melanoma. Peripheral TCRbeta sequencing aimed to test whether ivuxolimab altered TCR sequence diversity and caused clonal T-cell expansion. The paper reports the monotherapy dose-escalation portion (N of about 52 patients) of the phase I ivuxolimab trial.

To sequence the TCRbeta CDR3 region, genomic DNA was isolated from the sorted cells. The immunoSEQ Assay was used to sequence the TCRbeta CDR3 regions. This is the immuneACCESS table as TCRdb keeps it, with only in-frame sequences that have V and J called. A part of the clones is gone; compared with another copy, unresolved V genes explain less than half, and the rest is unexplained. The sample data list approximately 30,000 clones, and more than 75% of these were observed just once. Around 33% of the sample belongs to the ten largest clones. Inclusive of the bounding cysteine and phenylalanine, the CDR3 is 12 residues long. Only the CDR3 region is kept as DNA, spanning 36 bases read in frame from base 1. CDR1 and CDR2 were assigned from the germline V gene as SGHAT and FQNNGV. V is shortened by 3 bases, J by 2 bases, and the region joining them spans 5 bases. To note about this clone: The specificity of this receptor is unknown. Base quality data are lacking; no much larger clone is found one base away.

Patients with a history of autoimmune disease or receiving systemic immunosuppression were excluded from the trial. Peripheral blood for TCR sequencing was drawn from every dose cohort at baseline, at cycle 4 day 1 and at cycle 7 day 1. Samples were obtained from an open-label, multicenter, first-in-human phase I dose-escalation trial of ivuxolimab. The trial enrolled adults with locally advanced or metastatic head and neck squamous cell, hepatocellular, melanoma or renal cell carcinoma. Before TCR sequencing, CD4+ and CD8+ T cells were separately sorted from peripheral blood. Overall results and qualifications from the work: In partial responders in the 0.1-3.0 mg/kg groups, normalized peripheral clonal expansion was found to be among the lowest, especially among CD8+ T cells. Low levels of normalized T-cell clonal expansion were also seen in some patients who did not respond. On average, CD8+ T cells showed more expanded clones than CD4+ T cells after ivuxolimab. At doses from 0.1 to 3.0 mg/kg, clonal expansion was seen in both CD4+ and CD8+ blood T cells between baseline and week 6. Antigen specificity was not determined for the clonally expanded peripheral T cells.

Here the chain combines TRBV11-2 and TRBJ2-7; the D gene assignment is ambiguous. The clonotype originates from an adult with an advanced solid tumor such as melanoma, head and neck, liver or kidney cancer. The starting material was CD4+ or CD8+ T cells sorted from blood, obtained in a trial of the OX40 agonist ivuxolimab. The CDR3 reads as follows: CASSFDPYEQYF. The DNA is TGTGCCAGCAGCTTCGACCCCTACGAGCAGTACTTC.